Each of the 26 T cell receptor beta chains below was sequenced from the same sample in a study of blood T cell repertoires in COVID-19. Method: immunoSEQ multiplex PCR; TCRdb's copy keeps in-frame clones and lacks some. The table lists roughly 140,000 clones, about 81% of them singletons. Material for sequencing was peripheral blood. The receptors shown here come from a woman older than 75 with acute or convalescent COVID-19.

The chain uses TRBV2 and TRBJ1-1; 8 nucleotides align to TRBD1. V lost 4 bases and J lost 7; bases outside the gene matches: 8. The CDR3 has 14 amino acids. From germline, CDR1 is SNHLY and CDR2 FYNNEI. The CDR3 protein is CASSGRTGRGEAFF. The CDR3, as DNA: TGTGCCAGCAGTGGGAGGACAGGGCGAGGTGAAGCTTTCTTT.

This clone occurred once. CDR3 nucleotides: TGTGCCACTCGATTGACAGCTAGCAATCAGCCCCAGCATTTT. Amino acids: CATRLTASNQPQHF. V is TRBV11-3 and J is TRBJ1-5; maybe TRBD1 (5 bases). This CDR3 is 14 amino acids long. V shed 10 bases and J shed 0 bases, with 13 bases lying between them. Germline V CDR1 and CDR2: SGHNT, YENEEA.

The V gene is TRBV28, the J gene TRBJ2-1; 11 nucleotides match TRBD2. J was trimmed by 5 bases and V by 5 bases; bases with no gene match: 5. The CDR3 consists of 15 residues. The V gene's germline CDR1 is MDHEN and CDR2 SYDVKM. For the CDR3, the DNA is TGTGCCAGCAGTCCATGGGGACTAGCGGACAATGAGCAGTTCTTC. Protein sequence: CASSPWGLADNEQFF.

The V call is TRBV19, the J call TRBJ1-1; D may be TRBD1 (5 bases). Germline-derived CDR1 and CDR2 are LNHDA and SQIVND (reference sequence). The length of the CDR3 is 19 residues. Trimming cost V 3 bases and J 1 base, with 24 bases left between them. CDR3 DNA sequence: TGTGCCAGTAGTATGTCCAGGTTCGGGGAGGTAGGGACGAACACTGAAGCTTTCTTT. It translates to CASSMSRFGEVGTNTEAFF. Combining the CDR3 with reference TRBV19 and TRBJ1-1 gives the whole variable domain DGGITQSPKYLFRKEGQNVTLSCEQNLNHDAMYWYRQDPGQGLRLIYYSQIVNDFQKGDIAEGYSVSREKKESFPLTVTSAQKNPTAFYLCASSMSRFGEVGTNTEAFFGQGTRLTVV.

The chain employs TRBV29-1 and TRBJ1-4, with 7 nucleotides matching TRBD1. Per the germline V gene, CDR1 is SQVTM and CDR2 is ANQGSEA. The ends lost 7 bases at V and 7 bases at J; junction bases unmatched: 9. This CDR3 comprises 13 residues. DNA of the CDR3: TGCAGCGCATCGGGACAGCGCTCTGAAAAACTGTTTTTT. Its protein is CSASGQRSEKLFF.

A single count supports this clone. The rearrangement joins TRBV3-1 (or the pseudogene TRBV3-2) to TRBJ2-3, with 7 bases fitting TRBD2. The germline V gene has CDR1 LGHDT and CDR2 YNNKEL (reference sequence). J gave up 1 base and V 1 base, and 5 bases lay outside the gene matches. The CDR3 runs 16 residues. CDR3 nucleotides: TGTGCCAGCAGCCAAGTCGGGCTAGCGGGCACAGATACGCAGTATTTT. Translating it yields CASSQVGLAGTDTQYF.

This clone was counted between two and nine times. The rearrangement links TRBV6-1 to TRBJ1-5; D might be TRBD1 (6 bases). Germline lookup yields CDR1 MNHNS and CDR2 SASEGT. V shed 1 base and J shed 2 bases, with 12 bases lying between them. CDR3 size: 16 residues. CDR3 DNA: TGTGCCAGCAGTGAAGTAGGACAGCCCCGCAATCAGCCCCAGCATTTT. Translating gives CASSEVGQPRNQPQHF.

V usage is TRBV6-6 and J usage is TRBJ1-5; D not resolved. There are 16 residues in the CDR3. In germline, CDR1 is MNHNY, CDR2 SVGAGI (reference sequence). V lost 0 bases and J lost 3, with 12 bases in between. The CDR3 region is CASSYSYRIVNQPQHF. CDR3 nucleotide sequence: TGTGCCAGCAGTTACTCCTACAGAATAGTCAATCAGCCCCAGCATTTT.

This chain connects TRBV2 to TRBJ2-1; perhaps TRBD1 as D (6 bases). The length of the CDR3 is 15 residues. Germline V gene data show CDR1 as SNHLY and CDR2 as FYNNEI. The germline V and J ends were trimmed by 6 bases and 2 bases, with 14 bases remaining between them. CDR3 in amino acids: CASRVQGIAYNEQFF. The CDR3 coding sequence is TGTGCCAGCAGGGTACAGGGTATCGCCTACAATGAGCAGTTCTTC.

V and J are TRBV6-5 and TRBJ2-1, with 7 positions matching TRBD2. Germline-derived CDR1 and CDR2 are MNHEY and SVGAGI. The CDR3 extends over 15 amino acids. The ends lost 2 bases at V and 8 bases at J; junction bases unmatched: 9. The DNA of the CDR3 is TGTGCCAGCAGTTACGGGGCGGGAGTCGGCTATGAGCAGTTCTTC. This encodes CASSYGAGVGYEQFF.

This clone was detected only a few times. The chain is built from TRBV5-4 and TRBJ1-2, with 10 positions matching TRBD1. V was clipped by 4 bases and J by 7 bases; unmatched bases: 7. The CDR3 covers 14 residues. Germline CDR1 SGHNT, CDR2 YYREEE (reference sequence). The CDR3 region is CASSRLGQGSGYTF. The CDR3 DNA sequence: TGTGCCAGCAGCCGATTGGGACAGGGGAGTGGCTACACCTTC.

The J gene is TRBJ2-1, the V gene TRBV5-1, with 14 bases that match TRBD2. V was pared by 5 bases and J by 0 bases, with 10 bases of the junction left unmatched. The V gene's germline CDR1 is SGHRS and CDR2 YFSETQ. This CDR3 comprises 19 residues. CDR3 residues: CASRRTSGRFLSSYNEQFF. CDR3 DNA sequence: TGCGCCAGCAGAAGGACTAGCGGGAGGTTCCTGTCCTCCTACAATGAGCAGTTCTTC.

V and J are TRBV5-4 and TRBJ1-1; 8 nucleotides agree with TRBD1. There are 16 residues in the CDR3. V trimming: 0 bases; J trimming: 0 bases; junction bases outside the gene matches: 4. Germline V gene lookup returns CDR1 SGHNT and CDR2 YYREEE (reference sequence). The CDR3 nucleotides read TGTGCCAGCAGCTTGGGGGCAGGGGGCTTGAACACTGAAGCTTTCTTT. Residues: CASSLGAGGLNTEAFF.

The chain employs TRBV2 and TRBJ2-2; possible D gene TRBD2, 5 bases. Germline CDR1 SNHLY, CDR2 FYNNEI. The length of the CDR3 is 13 residues. V was clipped by 4 bases and J by 5 bases, with 8 bases between them. CDR3 sequence: CASSVVATGELFF. The CDR3 region has the DNA TGTGCCAGCAGTGTAGTAGCGACCGGGGAGCTGTTTTTT.

The genes are TRBV7-8 and TRBJ2-2; D might be TRBD1 (6 bases). Trimming took off 4 bases at V and 3 bases at J, with 6 bases between the two ends. CDR1 SGHVS and CDR2 FQNEAQ come from the germline V gene. CDR3 length: 13 amino acids. The CDR3 loop reads CASSWGHTGELFF. The DNA for the CDR3 is TGTGCCAGCAGCTGGGGGCACACCGGGGAGCTGTTTTTT.

The chain couples TRBV7-2 to TRBJ2-1, with TRBD2 matching over 10 bases. The CDR3 extends over 14 amino acids. Germline CDR1 reads SGHTA; CDR2 reads FQGNSA. Trimming took 6 bases from V and 15 from J; bases not matched to a gene: 14. DNA of the CDR3: TGTGCCAGCAGGGCTAGCGGGGGCCCCGGTAATCTGTTCTTC. Its protein is CASRASGGPGNLFF.

The CDR3 loop is CASSLAPSGSYLFSYEQYF. DNA for the CDR3: TGCGCCAGCAGCTTGGCCCCTAGCGGGTCTTACCTATTCTCCTACGAGCAGTACTTC. The chain recombines TRBV5-1 with TRBJ2-7; 8 bases align to TRBD2. This CDR3 is built from 19 residues. Germline CDR1 SGHRS, CDR2 YFSETQ. V shed 0 bases, J shed 0 bases, and the junction held 14 bases outside the gene matches.

This chain joins TRBV4-2 and TRBJ1-2; D might be TRBD1 (6 bases). Germline assignment: CDR1 LGHNA and CDR2 YNFKEQ. This CDR3 is 12 amino acids long. The V end lost 1 base, the J end lost 8 bases, and 8 bases lay between the germline ends. CDR3 amino acids: CASSQVQGGYTF. For the CDR3, the DNA is TGTGCCAGCAGCCAAGTACAGGGAGGCTACACCTTC.

Points on this clone: Other DNA sequences in the same sample also yield this CDR3. V and J are TRBV5-1 and TRBJ2-2; 8 bases are shared with TRBD1. The V segment lost 4 bases and the J segment 1 base; nucleotides outside the gene matches: 0. Germline CDR1 is SGHRS and CDR2 is YFSETQ. The CDR3 is made up of 14 amino acids. CDR3 DNA: TGCGCCAGCAGCGGGACAGGGAACACCGGGGAGCTGTTTTTT. Protein: CASSGTGNTGELFF.

This clone has only one observation. The gene calls are TRBV2 and TRBJ1-2; D ambiguous. Germline assignment: CDR1 SNHLY and CDR2 FYNNEI. Trimming removed 6 bases at V and 4 bases at J, with 9 bases between. The CDR3 has 12 residues. This chain's CDR3 is CASSPSGYGYTF. The CDR3 DNA follows: TGTGCCAGCAGCCCCAGCGGCTATGGCTACACCTTC.

The chain employs TRBV18 and TRBJ2-2, with D maybe TRBD2 (5 bases). V was trimmed by 0 bases and J by 5 bases, leaving 13 bases between them. Germline CDR1 reads KGHSH; CDR2 reads LQKENI. The CDR3 spans 16 residues. CDR3 region: CASSPPGPRLTGELFF. The CDR3 DNA sequence: TGTGCCAGCTCACCACCCGGACCCAGACTAACCGGGGAGCTGTTTTTT. The variable domain in full, completed from reference TRBV18 and TRBJ2-2, reads NAGVMQNPRHLVRRRGQEARLRCSPMKGHSHVYWYRQLPEEGLKFMVYLQKENIIDESGMPKERFSAEFPKEGPSILRIQQVVRGDSAAYFCASSPPGPRLTGELFFGEGSRLTVL.

This chain links TRBV5-6 with TRBJ1-1; TRBD1 agrees at 7 bases. The ends lost 0 bases at V and 5 bases at J; junction bases unmatched: 4. Germline CDR1 is SGHDT and CDR2 is YYEEEE. This CDR3 has 14 amino acids. CDR3 sequence: CASSLGPGGTEAFF. In DNA form, the CDR3 reads TGTGCCAGCAGCTTGGGTCCAGGGGGAACTGAAGCTTTCTTT.

This chain joins TRBV25-1 and TRBJ2-1, with TRBD1 matching over 8 bases. This CDR3 has 17 residues. The trim removed 5 bases at V and 3 bases at J, leaving 12 bases unmatched. CDR1 and CDR2 from the germline V gene are MGHDK and SYGVNS. CDR3 sequence (DNA): TGTGCCAGCAGTCCCGGAGGGGGGACAGGTCTCTACAATGAGCAGTTCTTC. Translating gives CASSPGGGTGLYNEQFF.

The chain recombines TRBV6-5 with TRBJ1-6; D remains ambiguous. Germline CDR1 MNHEY, CDR2 SVGAGI. This CDR3 is built from 13 residues. The V end was cut by 5 bases, the J end by 10 bases, with 12 bases between. CDR3 in amino acids: CASSTGRRSPLHF. The CDR3 DNA reads TGTGCCAGCAGTACCGGGAGGCGGTCACCCCTCCACTTT.

The chain uses TRBV7-8 and TRBJ2-3, with 11 bases matching TRBD2. CDR1 SGHVS and CDR2 FQNEAQ come from the germline V gene. V was pared by 3 bases and J by 0 bases, with 2 bases of the junction left unmatched. The CDR3 is made up of 16 amino acids. The CDR3 is CASSLRTSGSTDTQYF. DNA for the CDR3: TGTGCCAGCAGCTTGAGGACTAGCGGGAGCACAGATACGCAGTATTTT.

This sequence joins TRBV10-2 and TRBJ2-1; 9 bases are shared with TRBD2. The CDR3 has 15 residues. The germline V gene encodes CDR1 WSHSY and CDR2 SAAADI. V lost 6 bases to trimming and J lost 6 bases; unmatched junction nucleotides: 9. The CDR3, as DNA: TGCGCCAGCAGGCAGGCGGGGGGGAAGGGCAATGAGCAGTTCTTC. Residues: CASRQAGGKGNEQFF.